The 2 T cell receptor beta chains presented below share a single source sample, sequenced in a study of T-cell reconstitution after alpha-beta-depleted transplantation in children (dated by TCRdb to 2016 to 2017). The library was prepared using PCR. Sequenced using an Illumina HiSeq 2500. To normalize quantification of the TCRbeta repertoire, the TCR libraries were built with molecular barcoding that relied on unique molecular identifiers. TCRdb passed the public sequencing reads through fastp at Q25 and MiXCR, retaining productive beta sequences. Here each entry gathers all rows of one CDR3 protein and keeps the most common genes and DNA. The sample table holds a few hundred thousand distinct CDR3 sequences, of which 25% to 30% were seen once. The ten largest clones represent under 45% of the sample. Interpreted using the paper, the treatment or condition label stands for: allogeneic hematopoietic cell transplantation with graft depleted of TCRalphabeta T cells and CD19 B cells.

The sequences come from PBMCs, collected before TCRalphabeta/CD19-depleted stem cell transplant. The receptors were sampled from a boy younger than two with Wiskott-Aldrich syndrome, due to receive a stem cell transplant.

For the CDR3, the DNA is TGCAGTGCCCGTAGCACCGCGGACAGGCGGGTAACGGGTGGCTACACCTTC. Translating it yields CSARSTADRRVTGGYTF. The chain joins TRBV20-1 to TRBJ1-2; 7 bases are shared with TRBD1. Losses at the gene ends were 6 bases for V and 7 bases for J; bases not matched to a gene: 23. This CDR3 is built from 17 residues. The germline V gene encodes CDR1 DFQATT and CDR2 SNEGSKA (reference sequence).

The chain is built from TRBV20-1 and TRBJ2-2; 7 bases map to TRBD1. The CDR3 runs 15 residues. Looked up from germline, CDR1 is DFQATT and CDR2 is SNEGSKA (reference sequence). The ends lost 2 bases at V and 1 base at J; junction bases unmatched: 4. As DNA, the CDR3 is TGCAGTGCTAGAATGGACAGGCAGAACACCGGGGAGCTGTTTTTT. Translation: CSARMDRQNTGELFF.